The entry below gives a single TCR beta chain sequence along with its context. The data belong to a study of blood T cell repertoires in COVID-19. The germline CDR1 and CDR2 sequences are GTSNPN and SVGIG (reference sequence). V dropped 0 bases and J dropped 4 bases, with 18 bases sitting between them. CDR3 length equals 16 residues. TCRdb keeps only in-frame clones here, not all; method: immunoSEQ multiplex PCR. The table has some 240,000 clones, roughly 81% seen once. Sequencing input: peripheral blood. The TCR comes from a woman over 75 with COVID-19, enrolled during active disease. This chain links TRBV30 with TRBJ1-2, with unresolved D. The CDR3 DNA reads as TGTGCCTGGAGTGTACCCCCTCCTACAGTCTTCTATGGCTACACCTTC. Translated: CAWSVPPPTVFYGYTF.